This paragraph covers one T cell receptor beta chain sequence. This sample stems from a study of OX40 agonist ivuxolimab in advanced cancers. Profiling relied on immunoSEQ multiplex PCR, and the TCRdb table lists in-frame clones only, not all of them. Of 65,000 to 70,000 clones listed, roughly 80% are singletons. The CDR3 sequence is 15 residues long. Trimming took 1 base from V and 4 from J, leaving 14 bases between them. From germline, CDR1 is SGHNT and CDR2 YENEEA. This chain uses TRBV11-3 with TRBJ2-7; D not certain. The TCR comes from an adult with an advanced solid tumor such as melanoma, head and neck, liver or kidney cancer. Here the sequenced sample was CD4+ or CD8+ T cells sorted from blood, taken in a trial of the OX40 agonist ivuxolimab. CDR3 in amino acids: CASSLVGGSIYEQYV. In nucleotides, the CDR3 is TGTGCCAGCAGCTTAGTGGGCGGTTCGATTTACGAGCAGTACGTC.